This paragraph covers one T cell receptor (beta chain) sequence. This specimen comes from a study of CD8 T cells in Susac syndrome. Trimming took 6 bases from V and 3 from J, leaving 7 bases between them. Germline V lookup: CDR1 LNHDA, CDR2 SQIVND (reference sequence). This CDR3 contains 12 residues. Random hexamers served to reverse transcribe roughly 0.45 to 1 ug RNA. An immunoSEQ multiplex PCR amplified TCR beta CDR3 over 54 Vbeta and 13 Jbeta. TCRdb re-analysed the immunoSEQ multiplex PCR reads in MiXCR, keeping a single row per CDR3 protein. The sample has 150,000 to 200,000 distinct CDR3 sequences; over 85% are singletons. TEMRA cells were FACS-enriched, while CD8+ and CD4+ T cells were negatively isolated.

The clonotype was recovered from a human donor in good health. The V gene is TRBV19, the J gene TRBJ2-3; D ambiguous. Sample: CD4+ T cells from PBMCs. The CDR3 DNA is TGTGCCAGTAGGAGGAGTACAGATACGCAGTATTTT. Its translation: CASRRSTDTQYF.